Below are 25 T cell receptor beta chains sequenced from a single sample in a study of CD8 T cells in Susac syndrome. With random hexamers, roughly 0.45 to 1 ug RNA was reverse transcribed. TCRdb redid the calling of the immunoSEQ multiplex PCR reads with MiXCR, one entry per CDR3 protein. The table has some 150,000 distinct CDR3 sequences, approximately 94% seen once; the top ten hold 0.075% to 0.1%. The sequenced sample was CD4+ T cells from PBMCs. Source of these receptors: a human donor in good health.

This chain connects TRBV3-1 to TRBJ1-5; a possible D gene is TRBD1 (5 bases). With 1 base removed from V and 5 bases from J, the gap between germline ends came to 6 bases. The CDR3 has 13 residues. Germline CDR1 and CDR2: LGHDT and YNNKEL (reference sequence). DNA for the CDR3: TGTGCCAGCAGCCAAGCGGGGGATCAGCCCCAGCATTTT. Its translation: CASSQAGDQPQHF.

The CDR3 nucleotides are TGCAGCGTTAGGACGGGCGGGAGGGGAGATACGCAGTATTTT. Residues: CSVRTGGRGDTQYF. This sequence joins TRBV29-1 and TRBJ2-3, with TRBD2 identical over 9 bases. Losses at the gene ends were 5 bases for V and 5 bases for J; bases not matched to a gene: 8. The germline V gene encodes CDR1 SQVTM and CDR2 ANQGSEA. This CDR3 has 14 amino acids.

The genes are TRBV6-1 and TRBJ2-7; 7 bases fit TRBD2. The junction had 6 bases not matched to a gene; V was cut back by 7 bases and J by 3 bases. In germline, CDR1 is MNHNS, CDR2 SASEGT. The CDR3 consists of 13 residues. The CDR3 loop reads CASTRSSGYEQYF. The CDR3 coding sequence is TGTGCCAGCACCAGGTCTAGCGGCTACGAGCAGTACTTC.

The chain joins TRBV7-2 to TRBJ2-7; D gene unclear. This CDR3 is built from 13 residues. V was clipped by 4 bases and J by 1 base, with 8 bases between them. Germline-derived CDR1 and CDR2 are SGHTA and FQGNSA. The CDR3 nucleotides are TGTGCCAGCAGCTCCCTCCCATCCTACGAGCAGTACTTC. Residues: CASSSLPSYEQYF.

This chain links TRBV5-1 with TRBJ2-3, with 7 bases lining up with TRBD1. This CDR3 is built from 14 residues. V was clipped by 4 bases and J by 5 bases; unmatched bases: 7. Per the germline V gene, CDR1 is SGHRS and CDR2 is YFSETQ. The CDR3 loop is CASSRLGGVDTQYF. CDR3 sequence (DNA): TGCGCCAGCAGCCGTTTAGGGGGCGTAGATACGCAGTATTTT.

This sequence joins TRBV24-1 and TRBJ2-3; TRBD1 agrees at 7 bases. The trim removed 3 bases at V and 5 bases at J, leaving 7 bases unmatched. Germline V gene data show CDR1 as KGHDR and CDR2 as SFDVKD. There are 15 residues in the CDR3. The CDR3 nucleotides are TGTGCCACCAGTGATGAAAACAGGGGAAGAGATACGCAGTATTTT. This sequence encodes CATSDENRGRDTQYF.

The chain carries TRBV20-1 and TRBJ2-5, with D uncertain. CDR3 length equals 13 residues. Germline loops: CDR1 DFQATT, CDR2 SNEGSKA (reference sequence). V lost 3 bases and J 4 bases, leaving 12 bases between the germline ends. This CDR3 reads CSASDRWGETQYF. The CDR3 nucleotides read TGCAGTGCTAGCGACCGGTGGGGAGAGACCCAGTACTTC.

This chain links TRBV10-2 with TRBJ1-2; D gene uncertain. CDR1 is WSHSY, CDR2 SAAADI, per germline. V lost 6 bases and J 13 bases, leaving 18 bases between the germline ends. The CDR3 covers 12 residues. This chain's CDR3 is CASSDRWRAFTF. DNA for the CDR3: TGCGCCAGCAGCGACCGGTGGAGGGCATTCACCTTC.

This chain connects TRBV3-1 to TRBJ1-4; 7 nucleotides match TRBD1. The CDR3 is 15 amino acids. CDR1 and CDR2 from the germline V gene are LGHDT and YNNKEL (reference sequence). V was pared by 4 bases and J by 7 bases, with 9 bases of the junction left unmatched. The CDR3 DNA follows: TGTGCCAGCAGCCTACTGAACAGGGGTGGTGAAAAACTGTTTTTT. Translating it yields CASSLLNRGGEKLFF. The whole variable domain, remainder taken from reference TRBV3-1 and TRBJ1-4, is DTAVSQTPKYLVTQMGNDKSIKCEQNLGHDTMYWYKQDSKKFLKIMFSYNNKELIINETVPNRFSPKSPDKAHLNLHINSLELGDSAVYFCASSLLNRGGEKLFFGSGTQLSVL.

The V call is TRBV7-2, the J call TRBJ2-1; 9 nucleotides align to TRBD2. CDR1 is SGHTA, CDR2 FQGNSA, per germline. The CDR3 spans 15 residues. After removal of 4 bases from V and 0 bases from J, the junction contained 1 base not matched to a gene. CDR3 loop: CASSSAGGSYNEQFF. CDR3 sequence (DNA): TGTGCCAGCAGCTCAGCGGGGGGCTCCTACAATGAGCAGTTCTTC.

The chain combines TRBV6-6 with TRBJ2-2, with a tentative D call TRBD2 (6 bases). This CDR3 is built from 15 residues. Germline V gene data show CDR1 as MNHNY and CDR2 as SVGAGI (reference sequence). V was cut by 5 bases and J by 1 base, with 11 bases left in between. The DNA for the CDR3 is TGTGCCAGCAGTCCGGTGGGGGGGAACACCGGGGAGCTGTTTTTT. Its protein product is CASSPVGGNTGELFF.

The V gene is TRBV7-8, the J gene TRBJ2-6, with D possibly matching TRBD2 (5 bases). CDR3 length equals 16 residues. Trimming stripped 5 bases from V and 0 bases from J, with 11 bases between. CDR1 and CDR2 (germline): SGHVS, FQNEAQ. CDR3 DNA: TGTGCCAGCAGCCCTTACGGGATCTCTGGGGCCAACGTCCTGACTTTC. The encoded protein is CASSPYGISGANVLTF.

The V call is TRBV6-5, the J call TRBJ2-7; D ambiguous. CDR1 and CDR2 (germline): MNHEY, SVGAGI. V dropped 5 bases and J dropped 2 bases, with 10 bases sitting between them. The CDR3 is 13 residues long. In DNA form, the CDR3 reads TGTGCCAGCAGTAAGGGCCCGACCTACGAGCAGTACTTC. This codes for CASSKGPTYEQYF.

DNA for the CDR3: TGTGCCAGCACCATGGGACCGAACACTGAAGCTTTCTTT. This encodes CASTMGPNTEAFF. This chain links TRBV2 with TRBJ1-1; tentative D call: TRBD1 (5 bases). Between the trimmed V and J ends, which lost 7 bases and 1 base, there was a span of 10 bases. Germline lookup yields CDR1 SNHLY and CDR2 FYNNEI. The CDR3 is 13 amino acids.

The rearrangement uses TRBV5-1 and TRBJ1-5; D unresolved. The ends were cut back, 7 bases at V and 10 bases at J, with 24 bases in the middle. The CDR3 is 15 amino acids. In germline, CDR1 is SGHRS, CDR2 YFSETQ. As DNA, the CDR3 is TGCGCCAGCCGTTTAGGAGGAGACACGGCCCAACCCCAGCATTTT. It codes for CASRLGGDTAQPQHF.

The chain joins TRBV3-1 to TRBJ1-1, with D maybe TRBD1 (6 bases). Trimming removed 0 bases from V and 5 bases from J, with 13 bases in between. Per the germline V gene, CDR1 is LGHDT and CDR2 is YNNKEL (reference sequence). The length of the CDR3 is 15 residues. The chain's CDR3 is CASSQDHAGETEAFF. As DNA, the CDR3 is TGTGCCAGCAGCCAAGATCATGCAGGGGAAACTGAAGCTTTCTTT.

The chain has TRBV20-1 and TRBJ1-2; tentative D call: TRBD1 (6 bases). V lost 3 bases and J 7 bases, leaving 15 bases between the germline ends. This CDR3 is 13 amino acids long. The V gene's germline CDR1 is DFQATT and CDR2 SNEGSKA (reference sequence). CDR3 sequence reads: CSARFGTPGGYTF. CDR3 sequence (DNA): TGCAGTGCTAGGTTTGGGACACCGGGTGGCTACACCTTC.

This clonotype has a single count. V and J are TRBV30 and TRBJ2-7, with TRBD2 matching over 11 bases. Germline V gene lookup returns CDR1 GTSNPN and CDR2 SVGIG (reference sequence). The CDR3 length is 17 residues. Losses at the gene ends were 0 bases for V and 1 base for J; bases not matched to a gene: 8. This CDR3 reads CAWSVLAGDLFSYEQYF. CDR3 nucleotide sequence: TGTGCCTGGAGTGTACTAGCGGGAGACCTGTTTTCCTACGAGCAGTACTTC. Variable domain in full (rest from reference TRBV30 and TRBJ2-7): SQTIHQWPATLVQPVGSPLSLECTVEGTSNPNLYWYRQAAGRGLQLLFYSVGIGQISSEVPQNLSASRPQDRQFILSSKKLLLSDSGFYLCAWSVLAGDLFSYEQYFGPGTRLTVT.

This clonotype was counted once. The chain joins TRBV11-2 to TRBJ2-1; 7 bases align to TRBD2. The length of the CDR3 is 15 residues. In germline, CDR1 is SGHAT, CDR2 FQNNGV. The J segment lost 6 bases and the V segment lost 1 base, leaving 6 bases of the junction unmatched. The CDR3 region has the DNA TGTGCCAGCAGCTTAGGGGGGGGAAGATTCAATGAGCAGTTCTTC. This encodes CASSLGGGRFNEQFF.

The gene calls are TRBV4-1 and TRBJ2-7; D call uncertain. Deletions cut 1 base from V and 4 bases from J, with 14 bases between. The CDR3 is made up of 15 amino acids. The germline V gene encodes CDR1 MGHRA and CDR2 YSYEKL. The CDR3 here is CASSQATSISYEQYF. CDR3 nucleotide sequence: TGCGCCAGCAGCCAAGCAACTTCGATTTCTTACGAGCAGTACTTC.

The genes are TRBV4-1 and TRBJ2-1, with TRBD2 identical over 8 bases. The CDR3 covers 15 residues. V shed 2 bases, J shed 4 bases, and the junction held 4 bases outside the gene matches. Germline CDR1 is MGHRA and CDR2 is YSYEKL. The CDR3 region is CASSQNSGKYNEQFF. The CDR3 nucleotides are TGCGCCAGCAGCCAAAATAGCGGGAAATACAATGAGCAGTTCTTC.

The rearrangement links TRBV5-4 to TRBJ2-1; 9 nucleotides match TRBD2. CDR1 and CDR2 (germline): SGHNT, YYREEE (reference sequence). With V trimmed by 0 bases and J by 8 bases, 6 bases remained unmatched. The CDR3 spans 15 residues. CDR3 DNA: TGTGCCAGCAGCTTGGAAGCTAGCGGGAACTATGAGCAGTTCTTC. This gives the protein CASSLEASGNYEQFF.

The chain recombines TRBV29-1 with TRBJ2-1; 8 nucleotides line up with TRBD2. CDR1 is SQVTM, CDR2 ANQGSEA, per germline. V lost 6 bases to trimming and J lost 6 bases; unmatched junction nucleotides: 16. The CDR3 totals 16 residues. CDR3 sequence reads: CSVRPVRAGVGNEQFF. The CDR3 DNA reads TGCAGCGTGCGGCCAGTGAGAGCGGGAGTTGGCAATGAGCAGTTCTTC.

The DNA of the CDR3 is TGTGCCAGTAGTATAGGGCAGGGTATCGAGCAGTACTTC. Translation gives CASSIGQGIEQYF. The rearrangement uses TRBV19 and TRBJ2-7, with D tentatively TRBD1 (5 bases). In germline, CDR1 is LNHDA, CDR2 SQIVND (reference sequence). V lost 1 base and J 6 bases, leaving 10 bases between the germline ends. The CDR3 sequence is 13 residues long.

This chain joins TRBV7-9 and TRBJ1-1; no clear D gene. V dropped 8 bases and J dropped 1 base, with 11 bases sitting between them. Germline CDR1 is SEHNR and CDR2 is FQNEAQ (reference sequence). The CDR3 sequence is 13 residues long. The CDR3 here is CASGRMGNTEAFF. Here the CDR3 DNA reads TGTGCCAGCGGCCGAATGGGGAACACTGAAGCTTTCTTT.